The 26 T cell receptor beta chains below were found in one sample sequenced in a study of post-analysis software for immune sequencing data. Included in the TCR beta cDNA libraries were unique molecular identifiers. TCRdb processed the PCR reads anew with MiXCR; each CDR3 protein has one entry. The data show 150,000 to 200,000 distinct CDR3 sequences, under 40% seen once. The sample consisted of blood, taken after autologous hematopoietic stem cell transplantation. The receptor source for this set is a girl aged 5-17 years with multiple sclerosis.

V usage is TRBV5-1 and J usage is TRBJ1-2; tentative D call: TRBD1 (6 bases). The CDR3 extends over 15 amino acids. The germline gives CDR1 SGHRS, CDR2 YFSETQ. Between the trimmed V and J ends, which lost 0 bases and 0 bases, there was a span of 9 bases. CDR3 amino acids: CASSLGTDANYGYTF. CDR3 DNA sequence: TGCGCCAGCAGCTTGGGGACAGACGCTAACTATGGCTACACCTTC.

The chain is built from TRBV20-1 and TRBJ2-7; no clear D. V gave up 1 base and J gave up 0 bases, with 7 bases separating them. This CDR3 spans 13 amino acids. CDR1 DFQATT and CDR2 SNEGSKA come from the germline V gene (reference sequence). CDR3 sequence: CSARVGPSYEQYF. For the CDR3, the DNA is TGCAGTGCTAGAGTGGGTCCCTCCTACGAGCAGTACTTC.

CDR3 loop: CAISERDTGAMGGYTF. In DNA, the CDR3 is TGTGCCATCAGTGAGCGCGACACAGGAGCCATGGGAGGCTACACCTTC. The chain recombines TRBV10-3 with TRBJ1-2; perhaps TRBD1 as D (5 bases). Germline V gives CDR1 ENHRY, CDR2 SYGVKD. Trimming shortened V by 2 bases and J by 8 bases, and 21 bases separated the two germline ends. The CDR3 totals 16 residues.

This clonotype was counted once. The chain has TRBV29-1 and TRBJ1-1, with TRBD1 identical over 9 bases. The CDR3 loop spans 13 amino acids. Germline CDR1 reads SQVTM; CDR2 reads ANQGSEA. V lost 7 bases, J lost 4 bases, and 7 bases stayed unmatched. CDR3 protein: CSATDRGSTEAFF. As DNA, the CDR3 is TGCAGCGCCACGGACAGGGGTAGCACTGAAGCTTTCTTT.

The chain combines TRBV7-8 with TRBJ2-1; 8 bases line up with TRBD1. Germline values: CDR1 SGHVS, CDR2 FQNEAQ. The V gene end was trimmed by 3 bases and the J gene end by 6 bases; junction bases not matched to a gene: 4. The CDR3 is made up of 14 amino acids. CDR3 bases: TGTGCCAGCAGCTTGGGACAGGCTTTCAATGAGCAGTTCTTC. This sequence encodes CASSLGQAFNEQFF.

This clonotype was seen a few times. The chain couples TRBV9 to TRBJ2-7, with D maybe TRBD1 (5 bases). CDR1 SGDLS and CDR2 YYNGEE come from the germline V gene. The V end was cut by 0 bases, the J end by 4 bases, with 14 bases between. The CDR3 runs 15 residues. The CDR3 spells CASSVGPTKGYEQYF. In DNA form, the CDR3 reads TGTGCCAGCAGCGTAGGACCGACAAAGGGGTACGAGCAGTACTTC.

The chain carries TRBV12-3 or TRBV12-4 and TRBJ1-2; D unclear. The CDR3 sequence is 13 residues long. V was trimmed by 6 bases and J by 4 bases, leaving 12 bases between them. The DNA for the CDR3 is TGTGCCAGCAGGGAATCGGGTGGCTATGGCTACACCTTC. Its translation is CASRESGGYGYTF.

This clonotype has a handful of counts. J is TRBJ2-7 and V is TRBV7-2, with TRBD1 matching 10 bases. CDR3 length equals 16 residues. The V gene end was trimmed by 5 bases and the J gene end by 3 bases; junction bases not matched to a gene: 10. Looked up from germline, CDR1 is SGHTA and CDR2 is FQGNSA. The CDR3 DNA follows: TGTGCCAGCAGCCCGACGGGACAGGGGTTGCTCTACGAGCAGTACTTC. Protein: CASSPTGQGLLYEQYF.

This chain connects TRBV7-9 to TRBJ1-1; no reliable D call. The ends were cut back, 2 bases at V and 3 bases at J, with 7 bases in the middle. Germline values: CDR1 SEHNR, CDR2 FQNEAQ (reference sequence). The CDR3 loop spans 13 amino acids. CDR3 amino acids: CASSLSLDTEAFF. Written as DNA, the CDR3 is TGTGCCAGCAGCTTAAGTCTGGACACTGAAGCTTTCTTT.

This clonotype was picked up many times. The V call is TRBV10-2, the J call TRBJ1-5; D is ambiguous. The CDR3 is 12 amino acids. The germline gives CDR1 WSHSY, CDR2 SAAADI. The V and J ends lost 6 bases and 2 bases respectively, with 5 bases between them. In DNA, the CDR3 is TGCGCCAGCAGCGCCGGCAATCAGCCCCAGCATTTT. Translation gives CASSAGNQPQHF.

The chain links TRBV13 to TRBJ2-7; TRBD2 aligns across 9 bases. CDR3 length: 18 residues. V lost 6 bases and J lost 4; bases outside the gene matches: 19. CDR1 and CDR2 from the germline V gene are PRHDT and FYEKMQ (reference sequence). Here the CDR3 DNA reads TGTGCCAGCAGGGTAGCGGGGGCGCGGGGTAGCGGGAGATACGAGCAGTACTTC. It yields the protein CASRVAGARGSGRYEQYF. The variable domain in full, with the rest retrieved from reference TRBV13 and TRBJ2-7, is AAGVIQSPRHLIKEKRETATLKCYPIPRHDTVYWYQQGPGQDPQFLISFYEKMQSDKGSIPDRFSAQQFSDYHSELNMSSLELGDSALYFCASRVAGARGSGRYEQYFGPGTRLTVT.

This clonotype was recorded a few times. In DNA, the CDR3 is TGTGCCAGCAGCCAAGCTGTAGCGGGAGTTTACAATGAGCAGTTCTTC. This sequence encodes CASSQAVAGVYNEQFF. This rearrangement joins TRBV3-1 to TRBJ2-1; 9 nucleotides align to TRBD2. Germline CDR1 and CDR2: LGHDT and YNNKEL (reference sequence). V trimming: 1 base; J trimming: 4 bases; junction bases outside the gene matches: 5. The CDR3 runs to 16 residues.

This clonotype was seen only a few times. The chain recombines TRBV28 with TRBJ1-5, with D uncertain. Trimming took 1 base from V and 4 from J, leaving 14 bases between them. The CDR3 runs 16 residues. The V gene's germline CDR1 is MDHEN and CDR2 SYDVKM. This CDR3 reads CASSLFSRQINQPQHF. CDR3 DNA sequence: TGTGCCAGCAGTTTATTCTCTAGGCAGATTAATCAGCCCCAGCATTTT.

This clonotype has just a few counts. The genes are TRBV6-6 and TRBJ2-4, with a weak D call TRBD1 (6 bases). The better agreement between TRBJ2-7 and the DNA end casts doubt on the J call. CDR3 length: 14 amino acids. Germline lookup yields CDR1 MNHNY and CDR2 SVGAGI (reference sequence). The CDR3 here is CASSNGQTHYEQYF. The CDR3 DNA sequence: TGTGCCAGCAGTAACGGACAGACCCACTACGAGCAGTACTTC.

The chain has TRBV29-1 and TRBJ2-7, with 8 bases fitting TRBD1. V shed 0 bases and J 4 bases; nucleotides not matched to a gene: 11. CDR1 is SQVTM and CDR2 is ANQGSEA in the germline V gene. The CDR3 covers 16 residues. For the CDR3, the DNA is TGCAGCGTTGAAGAGGCCGGTCAGGGGGCTCCGTACGAGCAGTACTTC. This translates into CSVEEAGQGAPYEQYF.

This clonotype was observed a handful of times. This sequence joins TRBV20-1 and TRBJ2-1; 9 nucleotides agree with TRBD1. J lost 5 bases, V lost 3 bases, and 5 bases had no gene match. The CDR3 spans 14 residues. The germline V gene has CDR1 DFQATT and CDR2 SNEGSKA (reference sequence). CDR3 protein: CSASPGQGNNEQFF. The CDR3 bases are TGCAGTGCTAGTCCGGGACAGGGTAACAATGAGCAGTTCTTC.

The chain combines TRBV4-2 with TRBJ2-3, with 12 positions matching TRBD2. Looked up from germline, CDR1 is LGHNA and CDR2 is YNFKEQ. V lost 4 bases to trimming and J lost 4 bases; unmatched junction nucleotides: 6. The length of the CDR3 is 16 residues. CDR3 coding DNA: TGTGCCAGCAGCCCAGAACTAGCGGGAGGTGCAGATACGCAGTATTTT. Translation gives CASSPELAGGADTQYF.

A few counts support this clonotype. The rearrangement uses TRBV7-3 and TRBJ2-6; D is unclear. The CDR3 sequence is 14 residues long. Trimming removed 2 bases at V and 2 bases at J, with 4 bases between. Germline CDR1 is SGHTA and CDR2 is FQGTGA. This CDR3 reads CASSLVPGANVLTF. The CDR3 coding sequence is TGTGCCAGCAGCTTAGTTCCTGGGGCCAACGTCCTGACTTTC.

The rearrangement joins TRBV6-2 or TRBV6-3 to TRBJ2-4; 7 bases align to TRBD1. Judging by the DNA end, TRBJ2-7 fits better; the J call may be wrong. This CDR3 spans 14 amino acids. Germline CDR1 MNHEY, CDR2 SVGEGT. In nucleotides, the CDR3 is TGTGCCAGCAGAGAGTCGGGACAGAGCTACGAGCAGTACTTC. Its translation is CASRESGQSYEQYF.

The chain combines TRBV20-1 with TRBJ2-3, with 10 bases matching TRBD2. The trim removed 3 bases at V and 2 bases at J, leaving 5 bases unmatched. The CDR3 is 15 amino acids. The germline V gene encodes CDR1 DFQATT and CDR2 SNEGSKA (reference sequence). This CDR3 is CSARRTSGNTDTQYF. The CDR3 coding sequence is TGCAGTGCTAGGAGGACTAGCGGAAACACAGATACGCAGTATTTT.

The CDR3 is CASSPIPRQGQNEQFF. The CDR3 DNA reads TGTGCCAGCAGCCCCATTCCCAGACAGGGGCAAAATGAGCAGTTCTTC. The rearrangement links TRBV7-9 to TRBJ2-1; 8 nucleotides agree with TRBD1. Germline V gives CDR1 SEHNR, CDR2 FQNEAQ (reference sequence). CDR3 length equals 16 residues. The V segment lost 5 bases and the J segment 7 bases; nucleotides outside the gene matches: 13.

This clonotype was counted ten times or more. The chain has TRBV4-3 and TRBJ2-3; TRBD1 matches 8 bases. CDR3 length: 15 amino acids. J lost 1 base, V lost 4 bases, and 4 bases had no gene match. Per the germline V gene, CDR1 is LGHNA and CDR2 is YSLEER. CDR3 sequence: CASSLGQGGTDTQYF. DNA for the CDR3: TGCGCCAGCAGCCTCGGACAGGGAGGCACAGATACGCAGTATTTT.

The chain joins TRBV28 to TRBJ1-2; D is unresolved. Germline V lookup: CDR1 MDHEN, CDR2 SYDVKM. V lost 2 bases and J lost 2, with 12 bases in between. The CDR3 totals 15 residues. The CDR3 bases are TGTGCCAGCAGTTTAGGTGCCACGATAAACTATGGCTACACCTTC. Amino acids: CASSLGATINYGYTF.

V gene TRBV6-5 combines with J gene TRBJ2-3; 12 bases are a match to TRBD2. The CDR3 is made up of 16 amino acids. With V trimmed by 5 bases and J by 5 bases, 8 bases remained unmatched. CDR1 is MNHEY, CDR2 SVGAGI, per germline. The chain's CDR3 is CASSRSSGRAKDTQYF. CDR3 bases: TGTGCCAGCAGTCGCTCTAGCGGGAGGGCGAAAGATACGCAGTATTTT.

The chain has TRBV6-1 and TRBJ2-5; TRBD2 matches at 14 bases. The V gene end was trimmed by 5 bases and the J gene end by 2 bases; junction bases not matched to a gene: 7. Germline V gene data show CDR1 as MNHNS and CDR2 as SASEGT. The CDR3 is 17 amino acids. CDR3 protein: CASSTGTSGRRQETQYF. DNA for the CDR3: TGTGCCAGCAGTACCGGGACTAGCGGGAGAAGGCAAGAGACCCAGTACTTC.

The CDR3 region is CASSLNPGQVSSPLHF. The DNA of the CDR3 is TGTGCCAGCAGTTTAAATCCGGGACAGGTTTCTTCACCCCTCCACTTT. V is TRBV28 and J is TRBJ1-6, with 8 bases fitting TRBD1. The trim removed 2 bases at V and 9 bases at J, leaving 9 bases unmatched. CDR3 length: 16 residues. CDR1 and CDR2 from the germline V gene are MDHEN and SYDVKM.